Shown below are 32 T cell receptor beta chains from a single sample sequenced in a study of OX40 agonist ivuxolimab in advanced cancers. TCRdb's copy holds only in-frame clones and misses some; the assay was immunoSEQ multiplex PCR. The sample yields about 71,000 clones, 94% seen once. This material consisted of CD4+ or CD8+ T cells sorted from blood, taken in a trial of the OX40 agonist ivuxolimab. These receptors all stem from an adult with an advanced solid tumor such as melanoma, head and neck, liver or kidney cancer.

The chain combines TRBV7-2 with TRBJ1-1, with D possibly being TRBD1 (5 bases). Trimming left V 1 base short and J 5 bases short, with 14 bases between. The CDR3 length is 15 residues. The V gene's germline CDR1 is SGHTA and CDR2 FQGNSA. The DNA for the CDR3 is TGTGCCAGCAGCTTAGTTCAGGGCTTAGGGACTGAAGCTTTCTTT. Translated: CASSLVQGLGTEAFF.

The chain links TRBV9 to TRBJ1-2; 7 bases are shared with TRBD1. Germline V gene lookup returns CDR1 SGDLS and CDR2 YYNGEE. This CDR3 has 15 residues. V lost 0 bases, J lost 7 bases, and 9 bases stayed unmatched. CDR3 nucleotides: TGTGCCAGCAGCGTAGAGTGGGGTCAGGGGGGTGGCTACACCTTC. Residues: CASSVEWGQGGGYTF.

CDR3 protein: CASSPNQPQHF. In DNA, the CDR3 is TGTGCCAGCAGCCCTAATCAGCCCCAGCATTTT. The chain links TRBV28 to TRBJ1-5; D ambiguous. The CDR3 loop spans 11 amino acids. V was pared by 6 bases and J by 4 bases, with 4 bases between. Germline V lookup: CDR1 MDHEN, CDR2 SYDVKM.

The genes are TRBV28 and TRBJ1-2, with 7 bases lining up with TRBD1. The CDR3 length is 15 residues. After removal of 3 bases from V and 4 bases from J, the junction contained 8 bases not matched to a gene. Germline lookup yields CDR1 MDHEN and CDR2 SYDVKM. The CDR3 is CASSFYRGVVYGYTF. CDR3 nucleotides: TGTGCCAGCAGTTTTTACAGGGGTGTTGTCTATGGCTACACCTTC.

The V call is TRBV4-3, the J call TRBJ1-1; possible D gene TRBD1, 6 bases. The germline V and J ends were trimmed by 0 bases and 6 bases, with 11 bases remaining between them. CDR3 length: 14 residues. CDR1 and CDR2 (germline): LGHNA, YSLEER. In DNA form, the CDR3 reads TGCGCCAGCAGCCAAGACAGGGGATGGGCTGAAGCTTTCTTT. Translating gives CASSQDRGWAEAFF.

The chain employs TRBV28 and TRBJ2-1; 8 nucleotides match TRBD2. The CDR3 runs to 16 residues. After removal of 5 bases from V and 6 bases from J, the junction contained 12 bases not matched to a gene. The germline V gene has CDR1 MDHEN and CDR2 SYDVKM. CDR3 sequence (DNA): TGTGCCAGCAGTGGGGTGGCGGGAGGACTTTTCAATGAGCAGTTCTTC. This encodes CASSGVAGGLFNEQFF.

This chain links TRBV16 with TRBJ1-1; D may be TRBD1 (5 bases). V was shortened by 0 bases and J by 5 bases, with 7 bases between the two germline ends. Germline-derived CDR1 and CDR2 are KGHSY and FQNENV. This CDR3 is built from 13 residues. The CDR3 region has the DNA TGTGCCAGCAGCCAATCCGGGGGTACTGAAGCTTTCTTT. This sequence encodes CASSQSGGTEAFF.

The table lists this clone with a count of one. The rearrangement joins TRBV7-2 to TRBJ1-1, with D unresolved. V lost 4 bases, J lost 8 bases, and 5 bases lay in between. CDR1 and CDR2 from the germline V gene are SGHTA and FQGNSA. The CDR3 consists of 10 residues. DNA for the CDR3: TGTGCCAGCAGCTCCGGAGAAGCTTTCTTT. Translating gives CASSSGEAFF.

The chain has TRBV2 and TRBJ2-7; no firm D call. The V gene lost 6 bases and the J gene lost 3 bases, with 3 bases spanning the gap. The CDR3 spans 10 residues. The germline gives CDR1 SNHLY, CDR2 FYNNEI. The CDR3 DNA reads TGTGCCAGCAGGGGCTACGAGCAGTACTTC. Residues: CASRGYEQYF.

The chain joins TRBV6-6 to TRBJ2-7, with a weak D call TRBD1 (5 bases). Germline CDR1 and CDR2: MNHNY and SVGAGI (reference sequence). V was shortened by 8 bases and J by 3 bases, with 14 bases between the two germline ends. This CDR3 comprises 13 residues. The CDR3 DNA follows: TGTGCCAGCCGGCAGGGCCCCTACTACGAGCAGTACTTC. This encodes CASRQGPYYEQYF.

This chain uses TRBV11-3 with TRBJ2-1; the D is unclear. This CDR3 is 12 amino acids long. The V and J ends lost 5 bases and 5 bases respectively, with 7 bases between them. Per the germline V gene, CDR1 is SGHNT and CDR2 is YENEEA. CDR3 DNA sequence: TGTGCCAGCAGCACCTTGAACAATGAGCAGTTCTTC. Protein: CASSTLNNEQFF.

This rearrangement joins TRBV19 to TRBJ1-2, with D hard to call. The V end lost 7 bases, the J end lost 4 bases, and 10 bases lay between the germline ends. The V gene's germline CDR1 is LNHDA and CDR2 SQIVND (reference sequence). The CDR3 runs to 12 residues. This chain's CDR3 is CASKAGAYGYTF. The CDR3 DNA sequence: TGTGCCAGTAAAGCAGGAGCCTATGGCTACACCTTC.

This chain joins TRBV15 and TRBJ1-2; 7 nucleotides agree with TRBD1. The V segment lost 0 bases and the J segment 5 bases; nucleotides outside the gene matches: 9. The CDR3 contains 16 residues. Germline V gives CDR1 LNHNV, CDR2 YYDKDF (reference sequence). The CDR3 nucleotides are TGTGCCACCAGCAGAGAACGGGACAGCACCCCATATGGCTACACCTTC. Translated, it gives CATSRERDSTPYGYTF.

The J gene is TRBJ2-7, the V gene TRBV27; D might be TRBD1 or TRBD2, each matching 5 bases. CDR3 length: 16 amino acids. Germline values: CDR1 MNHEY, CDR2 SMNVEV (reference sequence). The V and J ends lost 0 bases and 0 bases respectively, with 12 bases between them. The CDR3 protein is CASSLSGRMSSYEQYF. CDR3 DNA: TGTGCCAGCAGTTTATCGGGACGGATGAGCTCCTACGAGCAGTACTTC.

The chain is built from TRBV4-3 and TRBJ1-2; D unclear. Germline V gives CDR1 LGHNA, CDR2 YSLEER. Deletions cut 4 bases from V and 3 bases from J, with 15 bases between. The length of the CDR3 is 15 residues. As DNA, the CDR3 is TGCGCCAGCAGCCCGCAGATGCGGCCGGACTATGGCTACACCTTC. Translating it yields CASSPQMRPDYGYTF.

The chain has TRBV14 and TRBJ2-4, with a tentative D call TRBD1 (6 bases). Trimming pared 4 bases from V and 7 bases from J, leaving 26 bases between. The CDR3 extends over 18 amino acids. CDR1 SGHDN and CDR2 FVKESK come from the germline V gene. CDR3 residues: CASSPSGVSPILMNIQYF. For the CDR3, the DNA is TGTGCCAGCAGCCCATCAGGGGTTAGTCCTATCCTCATGAACATTCAGTACTTC.

This CDR3 is CASMGTADTIYF. DNA for the CDR3: TGTGCCAGCATGGGTACGGCAGACACCATATATTTT. The chain has TRBV11-2 and TRBJ1-3; D unresolved. Germline CDR1 SGHAT, CDR2 FQNNGV. Trimming pared 7 bases from V and 8 bases from J, leaving 12 bases between. The CDR3 runs to 12 residues. Combining the CDR3 with reference TRBV11-2 and TRBJ1-3 gives the whole variable domain EAGVAQSPRYKIIEKRQSVAFWCNPISGHATLYWYQQILGQGPKLLIQFQNNGVVDDSQLPKDRFSAERLKGVDSTLKIQPAKLEDSAVYLCASMGTADTIYFGEGSWLTVV.

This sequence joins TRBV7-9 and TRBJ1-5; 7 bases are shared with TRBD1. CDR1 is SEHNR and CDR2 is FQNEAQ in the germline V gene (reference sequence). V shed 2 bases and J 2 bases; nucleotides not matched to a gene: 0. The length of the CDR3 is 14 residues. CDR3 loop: CASSLQGGNQPQHF. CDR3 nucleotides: TGTGCCAGCAGCTTACAGGGGGGCAATCAGCCCCAGCATTTT.

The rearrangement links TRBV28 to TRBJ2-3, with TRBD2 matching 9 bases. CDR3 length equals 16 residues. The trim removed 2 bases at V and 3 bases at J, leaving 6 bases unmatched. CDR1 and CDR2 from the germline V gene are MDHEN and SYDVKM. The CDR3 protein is CASSLEASGTTDTQYF. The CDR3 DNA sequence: TGTGCCAGCAGTTTAGAGGCTAGCGGGACAACAGATACGCAGTATTTT.

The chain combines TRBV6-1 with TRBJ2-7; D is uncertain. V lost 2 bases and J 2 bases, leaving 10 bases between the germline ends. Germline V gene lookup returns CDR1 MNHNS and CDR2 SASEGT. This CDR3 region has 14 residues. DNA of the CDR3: TGTGCCAGCAGTGAATGGGCAGTCACCTACGAGCAGTACTTC. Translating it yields CASSEWAVTYEQYF.

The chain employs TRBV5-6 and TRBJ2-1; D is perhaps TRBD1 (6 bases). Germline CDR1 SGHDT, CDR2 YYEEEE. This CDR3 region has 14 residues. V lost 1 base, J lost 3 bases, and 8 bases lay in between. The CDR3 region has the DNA TGTGCCAGCAGCTTGACAGGGAACTACAATGAGCAGTTCTTC. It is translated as CASSLTGNYNEQFF.

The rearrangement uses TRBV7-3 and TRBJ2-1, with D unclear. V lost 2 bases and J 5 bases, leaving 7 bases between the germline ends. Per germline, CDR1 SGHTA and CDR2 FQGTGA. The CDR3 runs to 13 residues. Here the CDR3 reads CASSLRGNNEQFF. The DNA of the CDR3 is TGTGCCAGCAGCTTACGCGGAAACAATGAGCAGTTCTTC.

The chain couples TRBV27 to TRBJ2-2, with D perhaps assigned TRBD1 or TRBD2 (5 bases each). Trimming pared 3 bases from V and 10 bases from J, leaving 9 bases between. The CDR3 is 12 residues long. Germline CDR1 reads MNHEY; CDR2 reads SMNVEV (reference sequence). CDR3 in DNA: TGTGCCAGCAGTTTCGGGACGGAGGAGCTGTTTTTT. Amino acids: CASSFGTEELFF.

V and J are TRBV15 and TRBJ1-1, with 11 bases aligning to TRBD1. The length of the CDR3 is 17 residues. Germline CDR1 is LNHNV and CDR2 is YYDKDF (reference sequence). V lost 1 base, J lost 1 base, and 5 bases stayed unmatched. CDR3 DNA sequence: TGTGCCACCAGCAGAGGAGGACAGGGGGCAGGGAACACTGAAGCTTTCTTT. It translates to CATSRGGQGAGNTEAFF.

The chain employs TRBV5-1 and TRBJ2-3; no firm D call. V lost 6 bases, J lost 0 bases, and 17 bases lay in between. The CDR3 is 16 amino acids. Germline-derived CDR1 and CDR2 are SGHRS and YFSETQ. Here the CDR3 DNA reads TGCGCCAGCACCCTCGAGCCCTTTTATAGCACAGATACGCAGTATTTT. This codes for CASTLEPFYSTDTQYF.

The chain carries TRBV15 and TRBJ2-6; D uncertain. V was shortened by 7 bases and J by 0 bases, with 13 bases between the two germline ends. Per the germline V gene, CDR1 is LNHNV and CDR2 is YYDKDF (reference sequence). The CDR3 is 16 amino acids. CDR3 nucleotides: TGTGCCACCATCTTCAGGACCCACTCTGGGGCCAACGTCCTGACTTTC. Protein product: CATIFRTHSGANVLTF.

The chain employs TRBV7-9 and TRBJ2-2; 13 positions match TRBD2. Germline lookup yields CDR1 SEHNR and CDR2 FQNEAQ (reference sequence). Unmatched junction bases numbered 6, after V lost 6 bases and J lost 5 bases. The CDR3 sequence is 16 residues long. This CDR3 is CASSLGLAGETGELFF. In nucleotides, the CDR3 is TGTGCCAGCAGTCTTGGACTAGCGGGAGAGACCGGGGAGCTGTTTTTT. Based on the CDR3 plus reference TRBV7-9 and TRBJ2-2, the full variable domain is DTGVSQNPRHKITKRGQNVTFRCDPISEHNRLYWYRQTLGQGPEFLTYFQNEAQLEKSRLLSDRFSAERPKGSFSTLEIQRTEQGDSAMYLCASSLGLAGETGELFFGEGSRLTVL.

CDR3 loop: CASRRTGGNEQFF. The CDR3, as DNA: TGTGCCAGTAGACGGACAGGGGGCAATGAGCAGTTCTTC. This rearrangement joins TRBV19 to TRBJ2-1; TRBD1 agrees at 10 bases. From germline, CDR1 is LNHDA and CDR2 SQIVND (reference sequence). The CDR3 is 13 residues long. J gave up 6 bases and V 6 bases, and 2 bases lay outside the gene matches.

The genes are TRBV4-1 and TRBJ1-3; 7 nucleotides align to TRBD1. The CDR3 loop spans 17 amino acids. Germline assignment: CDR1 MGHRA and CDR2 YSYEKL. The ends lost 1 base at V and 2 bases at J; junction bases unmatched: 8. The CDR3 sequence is CASSQGDRELTGNTIYF. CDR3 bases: TGCGCCAGCAGCCAAGGAGACAGGGAGCTGACTGGAAACACCATATATTTT.

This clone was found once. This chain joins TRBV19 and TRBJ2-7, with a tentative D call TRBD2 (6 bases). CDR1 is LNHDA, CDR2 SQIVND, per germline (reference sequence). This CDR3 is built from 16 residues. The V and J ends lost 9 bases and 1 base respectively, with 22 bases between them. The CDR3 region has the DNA TGTGCCAGCCGTTCCTCCATCGGCGGGGCTTCCTACGAGCAGTACTTC. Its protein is CASRSSIGGASYEQYF. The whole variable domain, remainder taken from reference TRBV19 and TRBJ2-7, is DGGITQSPKYLFRKEGQNVTLSCEQNLNHDAMYWYRQDPGQGLRLIYYSQIVNDFQKGDIAEGYSVSREKKESFPLTVTSAQKNPTAFYLCASRSSIGGASYEQYFGPGTRLTVT.

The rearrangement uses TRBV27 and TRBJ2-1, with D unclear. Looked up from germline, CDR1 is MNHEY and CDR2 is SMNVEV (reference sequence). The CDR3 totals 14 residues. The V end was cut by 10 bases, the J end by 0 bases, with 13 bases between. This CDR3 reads CATSAGNSYNEQFF. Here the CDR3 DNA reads TGTGCCACCTCAGCCGGAAACTCCTACAATGAGCAGTTCTTC.

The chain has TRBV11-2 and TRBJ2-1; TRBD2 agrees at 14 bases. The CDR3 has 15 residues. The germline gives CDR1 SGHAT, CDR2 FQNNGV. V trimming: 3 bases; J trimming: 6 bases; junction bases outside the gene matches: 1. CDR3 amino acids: CASSLTSGRANEQFF. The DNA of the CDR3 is TGTGCCAGCAGCTTGACTAGCGGGAGGGCCAATGAGCAGTTCTTC.